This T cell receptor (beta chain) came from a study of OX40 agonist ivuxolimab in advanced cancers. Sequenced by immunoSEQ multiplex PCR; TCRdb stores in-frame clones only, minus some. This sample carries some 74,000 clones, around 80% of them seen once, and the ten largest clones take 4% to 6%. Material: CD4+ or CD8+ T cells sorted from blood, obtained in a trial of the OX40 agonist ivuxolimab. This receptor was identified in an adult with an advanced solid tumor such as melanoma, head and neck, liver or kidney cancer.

The CDR3 loop reads CASSAGPRINEKLFF. The CDR3 DNA sequence: TGTGCCAGCAGCGCCGGGCCTCGAATTAATGAAAAACTGTTTTTT. The J gene is TRBJ1-4, the V gene TRBV9; D gene uncertain. Germline assignment: CDR1 SGDLS and CDR2 YYNGEE. Trimming left V 3 bases short and J 4 bases short, with 13 bases between. The CDR3 totals 15 residues.